These 24 T cell receptor beta chains originate from one sample sequenced in a study of identical twins. TCRdb reanalysed the 5' RACE reads using MiXCR and keeps one entry per CDR3 protein. The sample carries around 1.7 million distinct CDR3 sequences, about 32% recorded once. The sequenced sample consisted of cord blood. These receptor sequences come from a newborn girl in good health.

This clonotype appeared a few times. The chain carries TRBV20-1 and TRBJ2-3; the match to TRBD2 covers 8 bases. In germline, CDR1 is DFQATT, CDR2 SNEGSKA (reference sequence). With V trimmed by 1 base and J by 1 base, 1 base remained unmatched. The CDR3 loop spans 14 amino acids. CDR3 residues: CSARVLAGTDTQYF. The DNA for the CDR3 is TGCAGTGCTAGAGTACTAGCGGGCACAGATACGCAGTATTTT.

This clonotype came up many times. This chain joins TRBV10-3 and TRBJ1-2, with 8 bases identical to TRBD1. From germline, CDR1 is ENHRY and CDR2 SYGVKD. This CDR3 has 13 residues. V trimming: 6 bases; J trimming: 7 bases; junction bases outside the gene matches: 7. CDR3 region: CAIREDRVRGYTF. CDR3 in DNA: TGTGCCATCAGGGAGGACAGGGTTCGTGGCTACACCTTC.

The rearrangement uses TRBV25-1 and TRBJ2-5, with 7 positions matching TRBD1. V lost 6 bases, J lost 3 bases, and 7 bases stayed unmatched. CDR3 length equals 14 residues. Germline V gene lookup returns CDR1 MGHDK and CDR2 SYGVNS. The CDR3 DNA reads TGTGCCAGCAGCCGACAGGGTCCAAAAGAGACCCAGTACTTC. Amino acids: CASSRQGPKETQYF.

Remarks on this clonotype: A much larger clone differs from this one at a single base, so this may be a read error. The rearrangement uses TRBV12-3 or TRBV12-4 and TRBJ2-3; 9 bases line up with TRBD2. The CDR3 length is 15 residues. V was pared by 1 base and J by 7 bases, with 6 bases of the junction left unmatched. CDR3 bases: TGTGCCAGCAGTTTAGGGGCGGGAGGGCCATATACGCAGTATTTT. Encoded protein: CASSLGAGGPYTQYF.

As to this clonotype: With a much larger clone just one base away, this may be a read error. The rearrangement joins TRBV6-5 to TRBJ2-1; no clear D gene. The length of the CDR3 is 15 residues. V was shortened by 8 bases and J by 4 bases, with 18 bases between the two germline ends. The germline CDR1 and CDR2 sequences are MNHEY and SVGAGI. The CDR3 reads CASAPTPVVYNEQFF. The CDR3 nucleotides are TGTGCCAGCGCGCCCACCCCAGTGGTGTACAATGAGCAGTTCTTC.

This clonotype turned up a few times. CDR3 in DNA: TGTGCCAGCAGCTTAGAGGGGACTAGCGGGAGCCACGAGCAGTACTTC. Translation: CASSLEGTSGSHEQYF. The V call is TRBV7-2, the J call TRBJ2-7, with 14 nucleotides matching TRBD2. Trimming removed 1 base from V and 5 bases from J; junction bases left unmatched: 4. The CDR3 totals 16 residues. CDR1 is SGHTA and CDR2 is FQGNSA in the germline V gene.

The CDR3 nucleotides are TGCAGTGCTTATTTTAGCTACGAGCAGTACTTC. Translating gives CSAYFSYEQYF. The J gene is TRBJ2-7, the V gene TRBV20-1; D gene ambiguous. Looked up from germline, CDR1 is DFQATT and CDR2 is SNEGSKA (reference sequence). This CDR3 is built from 11 residues. Trimming removed 5 bases at V and 3 bases at J, with 8 bases between.

Regarding this clonotype: Since a far larger clone is one base different, this is likely a read error. This chain's CDR3 is CANSFSGSYEQYF. The CDR3 region has the DNA TGTGCCAACAGTTTTAGCGGCTCCTACGAGCAGTACTTC. The rearrangement uses TRBV12-3 or TRBV12-4 and TRBJ2-7, with D possibly matching TRBD2 (6 bases). This CDR3 comprises 13 residues.

The table lists this clonotype with a few counts. The chain couples TRBV14 to TRBJ2-5; the match to TRBD1 covers 8 bases. The DNA end favors TRBJ2-7, so the J call may be wrong. Germline V CDR1 and CDR2: SGHDN, FVKESK. The CDR3 sequence is 17 residues long. The CDR3 nucleotides read TGTGCCAGCAGCCAGGGCCTGACAGGGGCCCTACCCTACGAGCAGTACTTC. Translation: CASSQGLTGALPYEQYF.

This chain connects TRBV27 to TRBJ1-4; D perhaps matches TRBD1 (5 bases). The CDR3 has 15 amino acids. Germline assignment: CDR1 MNHEY and CDR2 SMNVEV (reference sequence). Trimming removed 3 bases from V and 6 bases from J, with 14 bases in between. DNA of the CDR3: TGTGCCAGCAGTTTTTTCCAGGGACCGGATGAAAAACTGTTTTTT. It specifies CASSFFQGPDEKLFF.

This chain uses TRBV20-1 with TRBJ1-6; the D gene is possibly TRBD1 (5 bases). The germline CDR1 and CDR2 sequences are DFQATT and SNEGSKA (reference sequence). CDR3 size: 13 residues. The V gene lost 2 bases and the J gene lost 10 bases, with 12 bases spanning the gap. CDR3 sequence reads: CSARPGHGSPLHF. The CDR3 nucleotides read TGCAGTGCTAGACCAGGACATGGGTCACCCCTCCACTTT.

The rearrangement joins TRBV7-8 to TRBJ2-7; D possibly corresponds to TRBD2 (6 bases). There are 14 residues in the CDR3. Germline CDR1 reads SGHVS; CDR2 reads FQNEAQ. Trimming took 5 bases from V and 3 from J, leaving 14 bases between them. The CDR3 region has the DNA TGTGCCAGCAGCCTCCGGGAGAATTTCTACGAGCAGTACTTC. The encoded protein is CASSLRENFYEQYF.

This clonotype has a handful of counts. The chain links TRBV4-2 to TRBJ1-1; 9 positions match TRBD1. V shed 7 bases and J 5 bases; nucleotides not matched to a gene: 5. The length of the CDR3 is 13 residues. From germline, CDR1 is LGHNA and CDR2 YNFKEQ. CDR3 residues: CASTRTGETEAFF. In nucleotides, the CDR3 is TGTGCCAGCACCCGGACAGGGGAAACTGAAGCTTTCTTT.

About this clonotype: One end of the junction varies from germline; a read error may be responsible. This chain joins TRBV3-1 and TRBJ2-5; D is perhaps TRBD2 (6 bases). CDR3 length equals 15 residues. Germline CDR1 and CDR2: LGHDT and YNNKEL (reference sequence). In nucleotides, the CDR3 is TGTGCCGGCAGCACTCGACTGGCGGGAATCAATGAGCAGTACTTC. This encodes CAGSTRLAGINEQYF.

The chain recombines TRBV7-2 with TRBJ2-3, with TRBD2 identical over 11 bases. The CDR3 has 17 residues. Trimming took 0 bases from V and 2 from J; bases not matched to a gene: 4. CDR1 is SGHTA and CDR2 is FQGNSA in the germline V gene. CDR3 loop: CASSLARLAGTTDTQYF. The CDR3 DNA sequence: TGTGCCAGCAGCTTAGCGAGACTAGCGGGAACCACAGATACGCAGTATTTT.

This clonotype came up a few times. The DNA for the CDR3 is TGTGCCAGCAGGCCGGTTCGGACCGGGACAGTCCACAATGAGCAGTACTTC. Translation gives CASRPVRTGTVHNEQYF. The genes are TRBV25-1 and TRBJ2-5; TRBD1 matches 7 bases. The CDR3 covers 17 residues. Germline V lookup: CDR1 MGHDK, CDR2 SYGVNS. Trimming at V came to 6 bases and at J to 11 bases, leaving 24 bases not matched to a gene.

This clonotype has just a few counts. The chain carries TRBV5-1 and TRBJ2-3; 11 nucleotides match TRBD2. V trimming: 7 bases; J trimming: 2 bases; junction bases outside the gene matches: 9. The V gene's germline CDR1 is SGHRS and CDR2 YFSETQ. This CDR3 spans 16 amino acids. CDR3 DNA: TGCGCCAGCGCCAAAAGGACTAGCGGGTACACAGATACGCAGTATTTT. Translation gives CASAKRTSGYTDTQYF. Together with reference TRBV5-1 and TRBJ2-3, the CDR3 gives the full variable domain: KAGVTQTPRYLIKTRGQQVTLSCSPISGHRSVSWYQQTPGQGLQFLFEYFSETQRNKGNFPGRFSGRQFSNSRSEMNVSTLELGDSALYLCASAKRTSGYTDTQYFGPGTRLTVL.

This clonotype occurred a few times. This chain links TRBV24-1 with TRBJ1-5; D gene unclear. Germline V gene data show CDR1 as KGHDR and CDR2 as SFDVKD. V was cut by 0 bases and J by 2 bases, with 4 bases left in between. The CDR3 runs to 14 residues. The CDR3 here is CATSDLRGNQPQHF. The CDR3 DNA sequence: TGTGCCACCAGTGATTTGAGGGGCAATCAGCCCCAGCATTTT.

The V call is TRBV4-1, the J call TRBJ2-7, with 8 bases fitting TRBD1. Germline-derived CDR1 and CDR2 are MGHRA and YSYEKL. Losses at the gene ends were 4 bases for V and 1 base for J; bases not matched to a gene: 9. This CDR3 contains 16 residues. CDR3 nucleotide sequence: TGCGCCAGCAGCCTATTGACCGGGACAGGTTCCTACGAGCAGTACTTC. Translating it yields CASSLLTGTGSYEQYF.

J is TRBJ2-1 and V is TRBV6-6; 13 bases are a match to TRBD2. V was pared by 4 bases and J by 4 bases, with 4 bases of the junction left unmatched. This CDR3 has 16 amino acids. Germline CDR1 is MNHNY and CDR2 is SVGAGI (reference sequence). The CDR3 bases are TGTGCCAGCAGTTCGGGACTAGCGGGAATGTACAATGAGCAGTTCTTC. It is translated as CASSSGLAGMYNEQFF.

The CDR3 nucleotides are TGTGCCAGCAGCCAAGACAGCGGCAGGAGGCAAGAGACCCAGTACTTC. Its protein is CASSQDSGRRQETQYF. V is TRBV3-1 and J is TRBJ2-7, with D perhaps TRBD2 (5 bases). The DNA end lines up better with TRBJ2-5; the J call may be wrong. The CDR3 is made up of 16 amino acids. The germline V gene has CDR1 LGHDT and CDR2 YNNKEL (reference sequence).

This clonotype was picked up a small number of times. The chain joins TRBV3-1 to TRBJ2-5, with D unresolved. There are 15 residues in the CDR3. V was trimmed by 2 bases and J by 2 bases, leaving 12 bases between them. The V gene's germline CDR1 is LGHDT and CDR2 YNNKEL (reference sequence). CDR3 protein: CASSQQATIQETQYF. The CDR3, as DNA: TGTGCCAGCAGCCAACAGGCGACAATTCAAGAGACCCAGTACTTC.

This sequence joins TRBV6-7 and TRBJ2-3; 8 nucleotides align to TRBD2. TRBV6-7 is known as an ORF, though its function is uncertain. Trimming at V came to 0 bases and at J to 5 bases, leaving 10 bases not matched to a gene. This CDR3 comprises 17 residues. CDR3 in DNA: TGTGCCAGCAGTTACTCGACAAAGGCGGGAGGAGGAGATACGCAGTATTTT. It yields the protein CASSYSTKAGGGDTQYF.

In this sample, this clonotype turned up a few times. V and J are TRBV15 and TRBJ2-7; D is uncertain. Germline CDR1 and CDR2: LNHNV and YYDKDF (reference sequence). CDR3 length equals 16 residues. V gave up 0 bases and J gave up 3 bases, with 15 bases separating them. The CDR3 bases are TGTGCCACCAGCAGAGAAGGAACAGCCGCCAACTACGAGCAGTACTTC. Protein product: CATSREGTAANYEQYF.